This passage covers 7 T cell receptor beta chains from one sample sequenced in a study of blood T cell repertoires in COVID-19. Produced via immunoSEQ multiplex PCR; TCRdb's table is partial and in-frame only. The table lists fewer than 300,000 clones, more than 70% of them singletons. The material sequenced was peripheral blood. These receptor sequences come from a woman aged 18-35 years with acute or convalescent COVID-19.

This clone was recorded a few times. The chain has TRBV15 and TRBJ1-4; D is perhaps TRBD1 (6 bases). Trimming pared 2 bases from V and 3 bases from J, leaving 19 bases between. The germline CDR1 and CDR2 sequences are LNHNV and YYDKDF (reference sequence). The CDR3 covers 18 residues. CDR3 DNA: TGTGCCACCAGCAGATACCCCATTCGGACAGTTGCTAATGAAAAACTGTTTTTT. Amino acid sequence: CATSRYPIRTVANEKLFF.

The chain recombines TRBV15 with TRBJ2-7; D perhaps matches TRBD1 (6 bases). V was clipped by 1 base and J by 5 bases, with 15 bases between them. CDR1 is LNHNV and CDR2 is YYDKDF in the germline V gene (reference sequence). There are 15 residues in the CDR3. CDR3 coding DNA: TGTGCCACCAGCAGAGGGCGGCAGGGGAGCCACGAGCAGTACTTC. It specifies CATSRGRQGSHEQYF.

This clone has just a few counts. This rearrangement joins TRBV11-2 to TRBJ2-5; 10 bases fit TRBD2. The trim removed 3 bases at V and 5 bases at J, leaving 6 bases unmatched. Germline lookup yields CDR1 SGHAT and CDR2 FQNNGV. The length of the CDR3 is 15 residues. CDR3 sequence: CASSFTSGRGETQYF. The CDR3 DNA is TGTGCCAGCAGCTTCACGAGCGGGAGGGGGGAGACCCAGTACTTC.

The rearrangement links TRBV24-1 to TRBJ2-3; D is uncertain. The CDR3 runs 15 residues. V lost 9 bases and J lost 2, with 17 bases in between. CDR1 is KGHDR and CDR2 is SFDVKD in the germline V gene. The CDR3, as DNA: TGTGCCACCGCCCTCCAAGCGAAAACCACAGATACGCAGTATTTT. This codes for CATALQAKTTDTQYF.

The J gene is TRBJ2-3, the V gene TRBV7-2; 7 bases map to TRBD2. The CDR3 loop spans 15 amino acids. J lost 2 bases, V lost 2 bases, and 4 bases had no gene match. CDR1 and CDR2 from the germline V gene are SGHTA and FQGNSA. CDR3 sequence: CASSLWSGNTDTQYF. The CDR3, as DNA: TGTGCCAGCAGCTTATGGAGCGGGAACACAGATACGCAGTATTTT.

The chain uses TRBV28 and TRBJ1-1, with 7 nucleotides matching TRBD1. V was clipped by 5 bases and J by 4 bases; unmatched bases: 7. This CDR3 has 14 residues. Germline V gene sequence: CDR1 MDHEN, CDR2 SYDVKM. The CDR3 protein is CASSKGGSLTEAFF. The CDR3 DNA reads TGTGCCAGCAGTAAAGGGGGCAGCCTCACTGAAGCTTTCTTT.

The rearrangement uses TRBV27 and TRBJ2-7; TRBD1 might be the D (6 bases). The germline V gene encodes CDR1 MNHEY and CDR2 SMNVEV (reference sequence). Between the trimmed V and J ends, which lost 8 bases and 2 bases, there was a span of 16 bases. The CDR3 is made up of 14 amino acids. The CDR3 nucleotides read TGTGCCAGCGGAATAGACAGGTGGGCCTACGAGCAGTACTTC. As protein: CASGIDRWAYEQYF.